The 8 T cell receptor beta chains reported below all come from one sample, sequenced in a study of identifying expanded T cells in peripheral blood. Assay used: immunoSEQ multiplex PCR; TCRdb lists only in-frame clones, some missing. The sample holds 60,000 to 70,000 clones, around 83% seen once. The sequenced sample consisted of blood. The receptors come from a person aged 18 to 75 in good health.

The V call is TRBV5-4, the J call TRBJ2-2; D is unresolved. Germline lookup yields CDR1 SGHNT and CDR2 YYREEE (reference sequence). The length of the CDR3 is 11 residues. V was shortened by 2 bases and J by 7 bases, with 3 bases between the two germline ends. This CDR3 reads CASSFIGELFF. CDR3 in DNA: TGTGCCAGCAGCTTTATCGGGGAGCTGTTTTTT.

The chain couples TRBV5-4 to TRBJ2-2; either TRBD1 or TRBD2 may fit D (5 bases each). Trimming took 3 bases from V and 2 from J, leaving 11 bases between them. There are 15 residues in the CDR3. Germline-derived CDR1 and CDR2 are SGHNT and YYREEE (reference sequence). The CDR3: CASSYRDGNTGELFF. In DNA form, the CDR3 reads TGTGCCAGCAGCTACCGGGACGGTAACACCGGGGAGCTGTTTTTT.

The chain is built from TRBV12-5 and TRBJ2-7; D perhaps matches TRBD2 (6 bases). The germline V gene encodes CDR1 LGHNT and CDR2 FRNRAP. The CDR3 totals 14 residues. The ends were cut back, 6 bases at V and 3 bases at J, with 15 bases in the middle. The CDR3: CASGLGGAGYEQYV. The CDR3 DNA reads as TGTGCTAGTGGCCTCGGCGGGGCGGGCTACGAGCAGTACGTC.

CDR3 in DNA: TGTGCCAGCAGTTACAGGGGCGGAGGAAACATTCAGTACTTC. It encodes CASSYRGGGNIQYF. The chain employs TRBV27 and TRBJ2-4; TRBD1 matches 7 bases. V was clipped by 4 bases and J by 6 bases; unmatched bases: 6. This CDR3 has 14 residues. The germline CDR1 and CDR2 sequences are MNHEY and SMNVEV (reference sequence).

The V gene is TRBV25-1, the J gene TRBJ1-2; D ambiguous. This CDR3 is 13 amino acids long. CDR1 is MGHDK and CDR2 is SYGVNS in the germline V gene. Trimming cost V 7 bases and J 8 bases, with 17 bases left between them. CDR3 residues: CASMVAGGRGYTF. In nucleotides, the CDR3 is TGTGCCAGCATGGTGGCAGGAGGGAGAGGCTACACCTTC.

The V call is TRBV2, the J call TRBJ2-5; weak D call: TRBD1 (5 bases). The V end lost 2 bases, the J end lost 7 bases, and 14 bases lay between the germline ends. Germline CDR1 and CDR2: SNHLY and FYNNEI. The CDR3 has 14 residues. CDR3 nucleotides: TGTGCCAGCAGTGAACAGGGTCCCTCGGGGACCCAGTACTTC. It is translated as CASSEQGPSGTQYF.

The chain is built from TRBV7-2 and TRBJ2-7; 9 bases are a match to TRBD2. This CDR3 has 16 amino acids. Germline V lookup: CDR1 SGHTA, CDR2 FQGNSA. V was clipped by 6 bases and J by 0 bases; unmatched bases: 9. CDR3 in DNA: TGTGCCAGCAGTCAGAAACGGACTAGCGTCTCCTACGAGCAGTACTTC. It codes for CASSQKRTSVSYEQYF.

J is TRBJ2-3 and V is TRBV5-1; 9 bases map to TRBD1. CDR1 SGHRS and CDR2 YFSETQ come from the germline V gene. The CDR3 totals 16 residues. V lost 4 bases and J lost 6; bases outside the gene matches: 12. Here the CDR3 reads CASSITPGQGADTQYF. The CDR3 DNA reads as TGCGCCAGCAGCATTACCCCGGGACAGGGTGCGGATACGCAGTATTTT.